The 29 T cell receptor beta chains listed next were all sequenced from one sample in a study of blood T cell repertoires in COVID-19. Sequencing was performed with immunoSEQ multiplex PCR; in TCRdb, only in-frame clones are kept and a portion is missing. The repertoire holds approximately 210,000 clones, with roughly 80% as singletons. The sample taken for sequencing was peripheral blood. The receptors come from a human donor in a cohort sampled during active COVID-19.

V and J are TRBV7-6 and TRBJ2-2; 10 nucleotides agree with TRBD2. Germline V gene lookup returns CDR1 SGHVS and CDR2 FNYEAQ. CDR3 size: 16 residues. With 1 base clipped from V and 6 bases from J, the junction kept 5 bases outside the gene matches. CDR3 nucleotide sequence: TGTGCCAGCAGCTTAGTGCTAGCGGGAGTGGCCGGGGAGCTGTTTTTT. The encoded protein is CASSLVLAGVAGELFF. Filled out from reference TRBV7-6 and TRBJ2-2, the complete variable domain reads GAGVSQSPRYKVTKRGQDVALRCDPISGHVSLYWYRQALGQGPEFLTYFNYEAQQDKSGLPNDRFSAERPEGSISTLTIQRTEQRDSAMYRCASSLVLAGVAGELFFGEGSRLTVL.

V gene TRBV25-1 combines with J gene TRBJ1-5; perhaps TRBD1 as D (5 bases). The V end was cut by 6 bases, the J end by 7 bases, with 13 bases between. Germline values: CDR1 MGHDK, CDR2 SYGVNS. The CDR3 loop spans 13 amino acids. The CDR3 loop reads CASSAQGLQPQHF. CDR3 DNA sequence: TGTGCCAGCAGCGCTCAGGGTTTGCAGCCCCAGCATTTT.

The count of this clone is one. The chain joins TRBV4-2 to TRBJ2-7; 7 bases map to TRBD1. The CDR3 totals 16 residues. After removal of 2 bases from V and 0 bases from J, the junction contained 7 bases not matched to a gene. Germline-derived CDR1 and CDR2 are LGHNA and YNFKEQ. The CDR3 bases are TGTGCCAGCAGCCAAACGGGGACAGCATACTCCTACGAGCAGTACTTC. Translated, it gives CASSQTGTAYSYEQYF.

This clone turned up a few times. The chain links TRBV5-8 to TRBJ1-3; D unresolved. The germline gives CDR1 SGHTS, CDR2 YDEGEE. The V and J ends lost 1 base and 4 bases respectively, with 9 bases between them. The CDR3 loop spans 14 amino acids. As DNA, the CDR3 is TGTGCCAGCAGCTTGCGAGGGCGCGGAAACACCATATATTTT. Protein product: CASSLRGRGNTIYF.

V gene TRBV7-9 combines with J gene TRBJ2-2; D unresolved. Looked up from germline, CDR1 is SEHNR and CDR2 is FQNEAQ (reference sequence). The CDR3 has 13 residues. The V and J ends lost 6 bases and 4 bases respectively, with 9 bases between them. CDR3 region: CASSRHPTGELFF. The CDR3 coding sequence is TGTGCCAGCAGTCGACACCCCACCGGGGAGCTGTTTTTT. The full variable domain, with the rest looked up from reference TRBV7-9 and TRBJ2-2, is DTGVSQNPRHKITKRGQNVTFRCDPISEHNRLYWYRQTLGQGPEFLTYFQNEAQLEKSRLLSDRFSAERPKGSFSTLEIQRTEQGDSAMYLCASSRHPTGELFFGEGSRLTVL.

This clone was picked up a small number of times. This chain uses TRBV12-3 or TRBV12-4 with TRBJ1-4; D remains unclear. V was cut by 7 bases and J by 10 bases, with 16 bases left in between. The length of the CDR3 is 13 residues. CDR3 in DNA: TGTGCCAGCACCCAAGTTCCTGTCGGAAAACTGTTTTTT. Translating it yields CASTQVPVGKLFF.

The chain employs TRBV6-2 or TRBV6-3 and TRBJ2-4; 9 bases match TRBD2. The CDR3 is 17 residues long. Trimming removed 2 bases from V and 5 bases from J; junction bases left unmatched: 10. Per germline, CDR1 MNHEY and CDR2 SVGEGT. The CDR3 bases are TGTGCCAGCAGTTACGCATGGGCTAGCGGGGATGAAAACATTCAGTACTTC. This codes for CASSYAWASGDENIQYF.

This CDR3 is CASGTSNTGELFF. CDR3 sequence (DNA): TGTGCATCCGGGACTTCGAACACCGGGGAGCTGTTTTTT. The chain uses TRBV11-3 and TRBJ2-2; weak D call: TRBD2 (6 bases). Germline CDR1 SGHNT, CDR2 YENEEA. The CDR3 totals 13 residues.

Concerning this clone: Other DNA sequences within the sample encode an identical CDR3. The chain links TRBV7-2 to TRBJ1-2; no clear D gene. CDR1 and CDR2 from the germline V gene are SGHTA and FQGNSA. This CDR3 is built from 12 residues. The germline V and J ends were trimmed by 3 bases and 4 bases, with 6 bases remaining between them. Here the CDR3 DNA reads TGTGCCAGCAGCTTCGAGGGCTATGGCTACACCTTC. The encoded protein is CASSFEGYGYTF. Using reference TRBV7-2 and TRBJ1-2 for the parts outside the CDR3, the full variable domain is GAGVSQSPSNKVTEKGKDVELRCDPISGHTALYWYRQSLGQGLEFLIYFQGNSAPDKSGLPSDRFSAERTGGSVSTLTIQRTQQEDSAVYLCASSFEGYGYTFGSGTRLTVV.

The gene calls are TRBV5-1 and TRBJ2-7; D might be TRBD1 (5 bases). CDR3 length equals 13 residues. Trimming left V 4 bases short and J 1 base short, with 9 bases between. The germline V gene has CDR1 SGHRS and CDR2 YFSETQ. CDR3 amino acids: CASSTDSSYEQYF. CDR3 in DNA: TGCGCCAGCAGCACCGACAGTTCCTACGAGCAGTACTTC.

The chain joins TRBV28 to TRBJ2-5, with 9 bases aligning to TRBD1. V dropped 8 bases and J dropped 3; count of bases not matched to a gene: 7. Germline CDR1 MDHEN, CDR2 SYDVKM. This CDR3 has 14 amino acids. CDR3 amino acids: CASSNRGLKETQYF. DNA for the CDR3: TGTGCCAGCTCCAACAGGGGGCTCAAAGAGACCCAGTACTTC.

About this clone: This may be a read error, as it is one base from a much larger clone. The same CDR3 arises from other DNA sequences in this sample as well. CDR3 DNA sequence: TGTGCCAGCAGCGCACGACAGGGTAACGAGCAGTACTTC. Translated, it gives CASSARQGNEQYF. The V call is TRBV9, the J call TRBJ2-7; 7 bases map to TRBD1. CDR1 is SGDLS and CDR2 is YYNGEE in the germline V gene. The junction had 5 bases not matched to a gene; V was cut back by 3 bases and J by 5 bases. The CDR3 consists of 13 residues.

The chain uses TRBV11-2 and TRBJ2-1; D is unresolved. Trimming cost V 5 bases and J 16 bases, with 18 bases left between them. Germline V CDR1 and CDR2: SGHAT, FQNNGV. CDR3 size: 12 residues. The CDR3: CASSISEASTFF. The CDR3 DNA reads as TGTGCCAGCAGCATATCCGAGGCTAGTACATTCTTC.

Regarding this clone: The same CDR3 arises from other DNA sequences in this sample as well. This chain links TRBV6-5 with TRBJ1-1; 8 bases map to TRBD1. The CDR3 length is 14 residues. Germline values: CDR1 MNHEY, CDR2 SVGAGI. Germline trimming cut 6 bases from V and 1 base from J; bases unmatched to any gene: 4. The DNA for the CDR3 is TGTGCCAGCAGGGGTACAGGGGGGAACACTGAAGCTTTCTTT. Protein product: CASRGTGGNTEAFF.

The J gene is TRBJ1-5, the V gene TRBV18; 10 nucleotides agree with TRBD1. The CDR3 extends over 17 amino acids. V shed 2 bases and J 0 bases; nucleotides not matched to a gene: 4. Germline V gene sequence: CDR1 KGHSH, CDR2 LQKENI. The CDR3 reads CASSPGDRGNSNQPQHF. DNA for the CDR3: TGTGCCAGCTCACCAGGGGACAGGGGTAATAGCAATCAGCCCCAGCATTTT.

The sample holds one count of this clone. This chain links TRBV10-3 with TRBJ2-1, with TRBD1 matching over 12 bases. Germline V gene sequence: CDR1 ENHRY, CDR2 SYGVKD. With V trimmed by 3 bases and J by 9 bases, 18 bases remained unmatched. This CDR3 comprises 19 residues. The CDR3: CAISDGTGGATSVMPEQFF. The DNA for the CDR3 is TGTGCCATCAGTGACGGGACAGGGGGCGCGACTAGCGTTATGCCTGAGCAGTTCTTC.

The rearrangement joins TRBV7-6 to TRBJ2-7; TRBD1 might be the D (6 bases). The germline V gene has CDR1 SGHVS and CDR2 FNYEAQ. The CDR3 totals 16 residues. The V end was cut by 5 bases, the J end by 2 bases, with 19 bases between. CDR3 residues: CASSPEQGHSPYEQYF. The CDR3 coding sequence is TGTGCCAGCAGCCCGGAACAGGGTCATTCTCCCTACGAGCAGTACTTC. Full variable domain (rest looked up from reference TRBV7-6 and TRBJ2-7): GAGVSQSPRYKVTKRGQDVALRCDPISGHVSLYWYRQALGQGPEFLTYFNYEAQQDKSGLPNDRFSAERPEGSISTLTIQRTEQRDSAMYRCASSPEQGHSPYEQYFGPGTRLTVT.

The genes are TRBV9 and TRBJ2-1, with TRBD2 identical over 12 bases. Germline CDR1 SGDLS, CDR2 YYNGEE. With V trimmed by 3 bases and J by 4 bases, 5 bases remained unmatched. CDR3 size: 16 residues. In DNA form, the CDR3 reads TGTGCCAGCAGCGCCTTAGGACTAGCGGGGTACAATGAGCAGTTCTTC. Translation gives CASSALGLAGYNEQFF.

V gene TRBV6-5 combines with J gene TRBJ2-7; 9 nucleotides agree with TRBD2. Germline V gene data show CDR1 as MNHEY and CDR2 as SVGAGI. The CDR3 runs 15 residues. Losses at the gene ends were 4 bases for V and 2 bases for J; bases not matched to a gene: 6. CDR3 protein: CASSSRGLAAYEQYF. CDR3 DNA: TGTGCCAGCAGTTCCCGGGGACTAGCTGCCTACGAGCAGTACTTC.

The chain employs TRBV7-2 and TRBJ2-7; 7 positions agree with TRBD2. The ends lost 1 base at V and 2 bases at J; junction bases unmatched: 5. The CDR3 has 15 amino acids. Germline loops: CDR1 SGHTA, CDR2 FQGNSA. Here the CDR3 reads CASSLGGGRAYEQYF. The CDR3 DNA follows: TGTGCCAGCAGCTTAGGGGGAGGGAGGGCCTACGAGCAGTACTTC.

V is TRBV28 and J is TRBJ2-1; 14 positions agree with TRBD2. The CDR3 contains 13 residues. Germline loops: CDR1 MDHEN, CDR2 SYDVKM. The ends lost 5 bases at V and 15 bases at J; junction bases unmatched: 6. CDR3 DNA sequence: TGTGCCAGCAGTACCGGACTAGCGGGAGGTCGGTTCTTC. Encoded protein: CASSTGLAGGRFF.

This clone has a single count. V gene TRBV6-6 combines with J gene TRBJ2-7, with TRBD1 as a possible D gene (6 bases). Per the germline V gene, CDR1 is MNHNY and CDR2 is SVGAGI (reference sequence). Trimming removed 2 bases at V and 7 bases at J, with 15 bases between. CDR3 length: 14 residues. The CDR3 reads CASSYVAGVGEQYF. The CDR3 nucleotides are TGTGCCAGCAGTTACGTGGCAGGGGTGGGAGAGCAGTACTTC.

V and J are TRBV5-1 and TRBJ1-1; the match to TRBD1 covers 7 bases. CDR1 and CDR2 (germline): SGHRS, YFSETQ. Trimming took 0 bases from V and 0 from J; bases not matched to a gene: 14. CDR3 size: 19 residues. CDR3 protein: CASSLGTGTANNMNTEAFF. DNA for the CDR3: TGCGCCAGCAGCTTGGGGACCGGGACAGCGAACAATATGAACACTGAAGCTTTCTTT. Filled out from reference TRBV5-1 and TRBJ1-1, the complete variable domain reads KAGVTQTPRYLIKTRGQQVTLSCSPISGHRSVSWYQQTPGQGLQFLFEYFSETQRNKGNFPGRFSGRQFSNSRSEMNVSTLELGDSALYLCASSLGTGTANNMNTEAFFGQGTRLTVV.

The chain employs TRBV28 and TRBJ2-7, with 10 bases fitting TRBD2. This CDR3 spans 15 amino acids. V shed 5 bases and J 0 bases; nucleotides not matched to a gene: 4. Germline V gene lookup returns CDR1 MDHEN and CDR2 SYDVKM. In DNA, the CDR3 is TGTGCCAGCAGTCGAGCGGGAGGGCGCTCCTACGAGCAGTACTTC. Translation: CASSRAGGRSYEQYF.

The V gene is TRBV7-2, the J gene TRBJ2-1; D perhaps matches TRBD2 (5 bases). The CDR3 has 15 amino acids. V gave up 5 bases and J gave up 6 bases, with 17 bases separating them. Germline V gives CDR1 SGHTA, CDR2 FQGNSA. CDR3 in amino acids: CASSAGLNLGNEQFF. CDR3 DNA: TGTGCCAGCAGCGCCGGACTCAACCTAGGCAATGAGCAGTTCTTC.

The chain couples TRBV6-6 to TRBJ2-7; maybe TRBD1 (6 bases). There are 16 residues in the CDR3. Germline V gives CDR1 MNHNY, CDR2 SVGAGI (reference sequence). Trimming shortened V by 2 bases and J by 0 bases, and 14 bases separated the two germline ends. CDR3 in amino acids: CASSYGAGAVSYEQYF. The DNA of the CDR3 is TGTGCCAGCAGTTACGGGGCAGGGGCCGTCTCCTACGAGCAGTACTTC.

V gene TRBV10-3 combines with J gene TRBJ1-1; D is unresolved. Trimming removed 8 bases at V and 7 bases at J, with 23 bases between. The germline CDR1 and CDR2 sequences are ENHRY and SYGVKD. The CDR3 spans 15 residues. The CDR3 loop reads CAIGGPSTPLSEAFF. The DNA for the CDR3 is TGTGCCATCGGCGGCCCTTCGACTCCTCTTAGTGAAGCTTTCTTT.

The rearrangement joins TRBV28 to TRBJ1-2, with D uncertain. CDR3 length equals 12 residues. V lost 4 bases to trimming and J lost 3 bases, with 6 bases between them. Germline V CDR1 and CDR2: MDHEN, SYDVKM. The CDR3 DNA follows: TGTGCCAGCAGTTACAGCCACTATGGCTACACCTTC. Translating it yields CASSYSHYGYTF.

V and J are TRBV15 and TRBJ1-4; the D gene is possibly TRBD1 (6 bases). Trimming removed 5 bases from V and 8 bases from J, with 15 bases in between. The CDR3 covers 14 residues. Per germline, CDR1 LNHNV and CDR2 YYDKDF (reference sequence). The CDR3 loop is CATSGPGEGEKLFF. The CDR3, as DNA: TGTGCCACCAGCGGGCCAGGGGAGGGGGAAAAACTGTTTTTT.